This is a list of T cell receptor beta chains from one sample in a study of technical replicates of blood from a few donors. Libraries were prepared by immunoSEQ multiplex PCR; TCRdb keeps only in-frame clonotypes and omits some of them. Here the sample spans 70,000 to 90,000 clones, roughly 94% being singletons. The sample was T cells isolated from PBMCs. The receptor source for this set is a human donor in good health. The CDR3 runs from the conserved cysteine through the conserved F or W. A D gene is named only where the DNA matches it firmly. Clone size appears in some rows only: once, few, many, or a class for an expanded clone.

>TRBV9|TRBD1|TRBJ2-7|NA
CASSVATGAYEQYF
TGTGCCAGCAGCGTAGCCACAGGGGCCTACGAGCAGTACTTC
>TRBV19|TRBD1|TRBJ1-5|many
CASCPGTGGNQPQHF
TGTGCCAGCTGCCCCGGGACAGGGGGCAATCAGCCCCAGCATTTT
>TRBV5-4|TRBD1|TRBJ2-1|once
CASSLPGQGDNEQFF
TGTGCCAGCAGCTTACCGGGACAGGGGGACAATGAGCAGTTCTTC
>TRBV27|TRBD1|TRBJ2-7|once
CASSASVGQTYEQYF
TGTGCCAGCAGTGCCTCGGTGGGACAGACTTACGAGCAGTACTTC
>TRBV30|TRBD1|TRBJ1-5|few
CAWSTGTGYQPQHF
TGTGCCTGGAGCACCGGGACAGGGTATCAGCCCCAGCATTTT
>TRBV7-2|NA|TRBJ2-1|NA
CASSLNNEQFF
TGTGCCAGCAGCCTTAACAATGAGCAGTTCTTC
>TRBV27|NA|TRBJ1-4|NA
CASSLWSATNEKLFF
TGTGCCAGCAGTTTATGGAGTGCAACTAATGAAAAACTGTTTTTT
>TRBV29-1|NA|TRBJ1-3|NA
CSVEYSTGNTIYF
TGCAGCGTTGAGTATTCTACTGGAAACACCATATATTTT
>TRBV28|TRBD1|TRBJ1-4|NA
CASSFLQGGNEKLFF
TGTGCCAGCAGTTTTTTACAGGGGGGCAATGAAAAACTGTTTTTT
>TRBV28|TRBD1|TRBJ2-7|NA
CASSTRDSDGDEQYF
TGTGCCAGCAGTACCCGGGACAGTGATGGGGACGAGCAGTACTTC
>TRBV27|NA|TRBJ2-7|NA
CASSLGTPSSYEQYF
TGTGCCAGCAGTTTGGGGACTCCAAGCTCCTACGAGCAGTACTTC
>TRBV6-5|NA|TRBJ2-2|NA
CASSYSRANTGELFF
TGTGCCAGCAGTTATAGCAGGGCGAACACCGGGGAGCTGTTTTTT
>TRBV7-9|NA|TRBJ1-4|NA
CASSLTSGGNEKLFF
TGTGCCAGCAGCCTAACGTCCGGGGGTAATGAAAAACTGTTTTTT
>TRBV28|NA|TRBJ2-5|NA
CASSFPQAYRVKETQYF
TGTGCCAGCAGTTTTCCGCAGGCCTACAGGGTAAAAGAGACCCAGTACTTC
>TRBV7-7|NA|TRBJ2-1|NA
CASSFGSPPYNEQFF
TGTGCCAGCAGCTTTGGGAGTCCCCCCTACAATGAGCAGTTCTTC
>TRBV11-2|TRBD2|TRBJ2-7|NA
CASSLVIGGSYEQYF
TGTGCCAGCAGCTTAGTGATCGGGGGGTCCTACGAGCAGTACTTC
>TRBV12-2|NA|TRBJ2-3|NA
CASRLDGELDTDTQYF
TGTGCAAGTCGCTTAGACGGGGAGTTAGATACAGATACGCAGTATTTT
>TRBV27|NA|TRBJ2-2|once
CASSLYSNTGELFF
TGTGCCAGCAGTTTATACTCGAACACCGGGGAGCTGTTTTTT
>TRBV11-2|TRBD1|TRBJ1-4|once
CASSLFGTDYSSTNEKLFF
TGTGCCAGCAGCTTATTCGGGACAGACTACTCTTCAACTAATGAAAAACTGTTTTTT
>TRBV18|TRBD1|TRBJ2-6|NA
CASSPRRGTGDGANVLTF
TGTGCCAGCTCACCCCGTCGCGGGACAGGGGACGGGGCCAACGTCCTGACTTTC
>TRBV11-3|NA|TRBJ1-3|NA
CASSLWTAEDTIYF
TGTGCCAGCAGCCTCTGGACAGCGGAGGACACCATATATTTT
>TRBV30|TRBD2|TRBJ2-5|NA
CAWGPGLAAQETQYF
TGTGCCTGGGGTCCGGGACTAGCGGCCCAAGAGACCCAGTACTTC
>TRBV7-9|NA|TRBJ2-5|NA
CASSSQGSLETQYF
TGTGCCAGCAGCTCACAGGGATCGTTGGAGACCCAGTACTTC
>TRBV15|NA|TRBJ2-7|NA
CATSSKTRQVTYEQYF
TGTGCCACCAGCAGTAAAACCCGACAGGTCACCTACGAGCAGTACTTC
>TRBV7-2|TRBD1|TRBJ1-1|NA
CASSLEVTGQGRTNTEAFF
TGTGCCAGCAGCTTAGAGGTTACGGGACAGGGGAGGACGAACACTGAAGCTTTCTTT
>TRBV6-5|NA|TRBJ2-4|NA
CASSPGINIQYF
TGTGCCAGCAGCCCAGGGATTAACATTCAGTACTTC
>TRBV11-2|TRBD1|TRBJ2-4|once
CASSLFGQGAEDIQYF
TGTGCCAGCAGCTTATTTGGGCAGGGGGCGGAGGACATTCAGTACTTC
>TRBV6-1|TRBD1|TRBJ1-5|NA
CASSEAFGTGRLNNQPQHF
TGTGCCAGCAGTGAAGCGTTCGGGACAGGGCGATTAAACAATCAGCCCCAGCATTTT
>TRBV9|TRBD1|TRBJ2-5|NA
CASSNPGTGARAPKETQYF
TGTGCCAGCAGCAACCCCGGGACAGGGGCCCGAGCTCCAAAAGAGACCCAGTACTTC